This entry describes one T cell receptor beta chain. Assay used: immunoSEQ multiplex PCR; TCRdb lists only in-frame clones, some missing. This table holds more than 90,000 clones, 91% found once. The data derive from a study of T cell changes during pregnancy in multiple sclerosis. The germline V and J ends were trimmed by 4 bases and 5 bases, with 15 bases remaining between them. The CDR3 totals 15 residues. In germline, CDR1 is SGHAT, CDR2 FQNNGV. This clonotype was obtained from a female donor with multiple sclerosis, enrolled in a pregnancy study. The rearrangement links TRBV11-2 to TRBJ1-5, with D hard to call. The input for sequencing was peripheral blood, taken in the second trimester of pregnancy. The CDR3 sequence is CASSSKRETYQPQHF. The CDR3 DNA is TGTGCCAGCAGCTCCAAGCGGGAGACCTATCAGCCCCAGCATTTT.